The T cell receptor (beta chain) described here comes from a study of blood T cell repertoires in COVID-19. About the research overall: Both acute and convalescent COVID-19 samples were obtained from the United States, Italy and Spain. T cells, B-cell-depleted T cells, or PBMCs supplied cDNA or gDNA.

This CDR3 has 15 residues. Germline V gives CDR1 LNHDA, CDR2 SQIVND (reference sequence). Trimming pared 2 bases from V and 0 bases from J, leaving 8 bases between. Per the study methods: Scientists estimated how many nucleated cells there were by amplifying reference gene primers. Measured with immunoSEQ multiplex PCR; TCRdb has only the in-frame clones, and not every one. That table is the source of V, J and clone size, and D and trimming were worked out from the DNA. The profile shows 190,000 or so clones, about 85% of them singletons. This clone was detected only a few times. The rearrangement joins TRBV19 to TRBJ1-5; D unclear. The sequence was collected from a woman aged 25-40 years with active or convalescent COVID-19. The sample comprised peripheral blood. CDR3 DNA sequence: TGTGCCAGTAGTATAACAGCCTATAGCAATCAGCCCCAGCATTTT. The encoded protein is CASSITAYSNQPQHF.